This T cell receptor beta chain comes out of a study of identifying expanded T cells in peripheral blood. The CDR3 covers 15 residues. Germline V gene sequence: CDR1 KGHSH, CDR2 LQKENI. V lost 3 bases, J lost 4 bases, and 8 bases stayed unmatched. Concerning this clone itself: The antigen remains unidentified.

Study-wide results and caveats: Approximately 1.2 clones differed between technical replicates, versus approximately 17 and 20 over time.

Measured with immunoSEQ multiplex PCR; TCRdb has only the in-frame clones, and not every one. The sample includes tens of thousands of clones, around 84% seen only once; the top ten take about 19%. The sequence was obtained from a person aged 18-70 years in good health. The sample was blood. This chain uses TRBV18 with TRBJ2-5; 7 bases align to TRBD2. The CDR3: CASSPRLAQRETQYF. The CDR3 DNA sequence: TGTGCCAGCTCACCGAGACTAGCCCAACGAGAGACCCAGTACTTC. Supplemented by reference TRBV18 and TRBJ2-5, the full variable domain reads NAGVMQNPRHLVRRRGQEARLRCSPMKGHSHVYWYRQLPEEGLKFMVYLQKENIIDESGMPKERFSAEFPKEGPSILRIQQVVRGDSAAYFCASSPRLAQRETQYFGPGTRLLVL.